These T cell receptor beta chains were read from a single sample in a study of T cell changes during pregnancy in multiple sclerosis. The repertoire was sequenced with immunoSEQ multiplex PCR; TCRdb's copy has only in-frame clones and lacks some. The repertoire holds roughly 60,000 clones, with approximately 92% as singletons. This sample comprised peripheral blood, obtained in the second trimester of pregnancy. The receptors come from a female donor with multiple sclerosis, enrolled in a pregnancy study. Both conserved end residues are part of each CDR3. Each record gives: D gene, J gene, clone size, V gene, CDR3 DNA, CDR3 protein. D genes are given only for firm matches. Only some rows state a clone size, as once, few, many or a class for expanded clones.

d_call: TRBD1; j_call: TRBJ2-1; clone_size: .; v_call: TRBV2; cdr3_nt: TGTGCCAGTCGGGACAGGGTAGGGTCCGGTGAGCAGTTCTTC; cdr3_aa: CASRDRVGSGEQFF
d_call: TRBD1; j_call: TRBJ2-3; clone_size: .; v_call: TRBV9; cdr3_nt: TGTGCCAGCAGAGGGGGCAGCACAGATACGCAGTATTTT; cdr3_aa: CASRGGSTDTQYF
d_call: TRBD1; j_call: TRBJ2-3; clone_size: .; v_call: TRBV19; cdr3_nt: TGTGCCAGTAGCGGGACAGCAACAGATACGCAGTATTTT; cdr3_aa: CASSGTATDTQYF
d_call: .; j_call: TRBJ1-1; clone_size: .; v_call: TRBV18; cdr3_nt: TGTGCCAGCTCACCACGTGGGGAGCTGGGTGCCCGAGAAGCTTTCTTT; cdr3_aa: CASSPRGELGAREAFF
d_call: .; j_call: TRBJ2-7; clone_size: .; v_call: TRBV4-3; cdr3_nt: TGCGCCAGCAGCCAAGGGAGTGGTTACGAGCAGTACTTC; cdr3_aa: CASSQGSGYEQYF
d_call: TRBD2; j_call: TRBJ2-1; clone_size: few; v_call: TRBV4-2; cdr3_nt: TGTGCCAGCAGCCAAGGGCGGGAGGCATCGGATGAGCAGTTCTTC; cdr3_aa: CASSQGREASDEQFF
d_call: TRBD2; j_call: TRBJ2-1; clone_size: .; v_call: TRBV9; cdr3_nt: TGTGCCAGTTCCCCTACTAGCGGTTTCTACAATGAGCAGTTCTTC; cdr3_aa: CASSPTSGFYNEQFF
d_call: TRBD1; j_call: TRBJ2-7; clone_size: few; v_call: TRBV5-6; cdr3_nt: TGTGCCAGCAGCTTGGGACAGGGGCGCTACGAGCAGTACTTC; cdr3_aa: CASSLGQGRYEQYF
d_call: .; j_call: TRBJ2-2; clone_size: once; v_call: TRBV2; cdr3_nt: TGTGCCAGCAGTGAGACTGGCGGAAACACCGGGGAGCTGTTTTTT; cdr3_aa: CASSETGGNTGELFF
d_call: .; j_call: TRBJ1-3; clone_size: few; v_call: TRBV20-1; cdr3_nt: TGCAGTGCTAGGACAGGAAACACCATATATTTT; cdr3_aa: CSARTGNTIYF
d_call: TRBD2; j_call: TRBJ2-1; clone_size: .; v_call: TRBV27; cdr3_nt: TGTGCCAGCAGCCTAGGGACTAGGGGTTACAATGAGCAGTTCTTC; cdr3_aa: CASSLGTRGYNEQFF
d_call: TRBD2; j_call: TRBJ2-3; clone_size: .; v_call: TRBV5-1; cdr3_nt: TGCGCCAGCAGCCAAATACTAGCGGGAGACACAGATACGCAGTATTTT; cdr3_aa: CASSQILAGDTDTQYF
d_call: TRBD1; j_call: TRBJ1-2; clone_size: .; v_call: TRBV5-1; cdr3_nt: TGCGCCAGCAGCTTGGGAACAGGGGTGGGCTACACCTTC; cdr3_aa: CASSLGTGVGYTF
d_call: TRBD2; j_call: TRBJ2-5; clone_size: .; v_call: TRBV30; cdr3_nt: TGTGCCTGGACTAGACCGGCGGGGGGGTGGACCCAGTACTTC; cdr3_aa: CAWTRPAGGWTQYF
d_call: .; j_call: TRBJ2-7; clone_size: .; v_call: TRBV27; cdr3_nt: TGTGCCAGCAGTTTTCGCCAGGGCAGGACCGAGCAGTACTTC; cdr3_aa: CASSFRQGRTEQYF
d_call: .; j_call: TRBJ2-7; clone_size: .; v_call: TRBV7-9; cdr3_nt: TGTGCCAGCAGCTTGGGCCGATACGAGCAGTACTTC; cdr3_aa: CASSLGRYEQYF
d_call: TRBD1; j_call: TRBJ1-2; clone_size: .; v_call: TRBV10-2; cdr3_nt: TGCGCCAGCAGAGAGACAGGGGGCGATGGCTACACCTTC; cdr3_aa: CASRETGGDGYTF
d_call: .; j_call: TRBJ1-6; clone_size: .; v_call: TRBV2; cdr3_nt: TGTGCCAGCACTTCCGGGACACCAAATTCACCCCTCCACTTT; cdr3_aa: CASTSGTPNSPLHF
d_call: .; j_call: TRBJ2-5; clone_size: .; v_call: TRBV5-6; cdr3_nt: TGTGCCAGCAGCTTGGATGGGGTAGGGGGAGAGACCCAGTACTTC; cdr3_aa: CASSLDGVGGETQYF
d_call: .; j_call: TRBJ1-4; clone_size: .; v_call: TRBV6-5; cdr3_nt: TGTGCCAGCAGTAACCGATACCCCGGGGATGAAAAACTGTTTTTT; cdr3_aa: CASSNRYPGDEKLFF
d_call: TRBD1; j_call: TRBJ2-7; clone_size: .; v_call: TRBV28; cdr3_nt: TGTGCCAGCAGTTCACCCGGGACAGGGAGCTACGAGCAGTACTTC; cdr3_aa: CASSSPGTGSYEQYF
d_call: TRBD2; j_call: TRBJ2-3; clone_size: .; v_call: TRBV18; cdr3_nt: TGTGCCAGCTCACTGTCGATTATAGCGGGGAGCACAGATACGCAGTATTTT; cdr3_aa: CASSLSIIAGSTDTQYF
d_call: .; j_call: TRBJ1-2; clone_size: once; v_call: TRBV19; cdr3_nt: TGTGCCAGTAGTATGGCCCCTAAGGGGGGGAACGGCTACACCTTC; cdr3_aa: CASSMAPKGGNGYTF
d_call: .; j_call: TRBJ1-2; clone_size: .; v_call: TRBV21-1; cdr3_nt: TGTGCCAGCACTGTTCGGGGAACAGAAAACTATGGCTACACCTTC; cdr3_aa: CASTVRGTENYGYTF
d_call: TRBD2; j_call: TRBJ2-7; clone_size: .; v_call: TRBV6-5; cdr3_nt: TGTGCCAGCAGTTACGGGGAGGGGACCCACGAGCAGTACTTC; cdr3_aa: CASSYGEGTHEQYF
d_call: .; j_call: TRBJ1-1; clone_size: .; v_call: TRBV19; cdr3_nt: TGTGCCAGTAGTACCGAGGGGAACACTGAAGCTTTCTTT; cdr3_aa: CASSTEGNTEAFF
d_call: .; j_call: TRBJ1-5; clone_size: .; v_call: TRBV5-4; cdr3_nt: TGTGCCAGCAGCGTCACAGGAGGGGGCAATCAGCCCCAGCATTTT; cdr3_aa: CASSVTGGGNQPQHF
d_call: TRBD1; j_call: TRBJ1-2; clone_size: .; v_call: TRBV2; cdr3_nt: TGTGCCAGCAGTGAGCAAGACAGGGTGGTTTCGGGCTACACCTTC; cdr3_aa: CASSEQDRVVSGYTF
d_call: TRBD1; j_call: TRBJ2-3; clone_size: .; v_call: TRBV5-1; cdr3_nt: TGCGCCAGCAGGCCGGGACAGAGTTCCACAGATACGCAGTATTTT; cdr3_aa: CASRPGQSSTDTQYF
d_call: .; j_call: TRBJ1-4; clone_size: .; v_call: TRBV7-6; cdr3_nt: TGTGCCAGCAGCTTAGTGGTCCAGGGGATCGAGAATGAAAAACTGTTTTTT; cdr3_aa: CASSLVVQGIENEKLFF
d_call: TRBD2; j_call: TRBJ2-7; clone_size: .; v_call: TRBV18; cdr3_nt: TGTGCCAGCTCGACTAGCGGGAGAGATGCCGCGCAGTACTTC; cdr3_aa: CASSTSGRDAAQYF
d_call: TRBD2; j_call: TRBJ2-2; clone_size: .; v_call: TRBV6-1; cdr3_nt: TGTGCCAGCAGTGAAGTTGCGGGAGGGGCCGGGGAGCTGTTTTTT; cdr3_aa: CASSEVAGGAGELFF
d_call: .; j_call: TRBJ2-7; clone_size: .; v_call: TRBV5-6; cdr3_nt: TGTGCCAGCAGCTTAGGACTTACCCACGAGCAGTACTTC; cdr3_aa: CASSLGLTHEQYF